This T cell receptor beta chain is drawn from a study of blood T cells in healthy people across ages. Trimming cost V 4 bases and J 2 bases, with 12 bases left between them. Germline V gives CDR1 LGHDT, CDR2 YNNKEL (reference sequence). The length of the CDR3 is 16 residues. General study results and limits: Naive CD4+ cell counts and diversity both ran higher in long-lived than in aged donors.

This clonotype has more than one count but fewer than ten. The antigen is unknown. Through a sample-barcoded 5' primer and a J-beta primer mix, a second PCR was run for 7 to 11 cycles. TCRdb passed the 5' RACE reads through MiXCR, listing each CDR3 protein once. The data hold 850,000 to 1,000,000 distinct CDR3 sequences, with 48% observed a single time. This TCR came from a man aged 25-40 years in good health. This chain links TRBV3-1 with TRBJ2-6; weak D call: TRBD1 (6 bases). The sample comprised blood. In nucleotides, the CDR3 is TGTGCCAGCAGCCCGATACAGGGACCTGGGGCCAACGTCCTGACTTTC. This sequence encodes CASSPIQGPGANVLTF.